This T cell receptor beta chain stems from a study of blood T cell repertoires in COVID-19. Study-wide context: Donors in the United States, Italy and Spain gave samples during acute or convalescent COVID-19.

As processed by the authors: Amplification of reference gene primers provided the estimated nucleated cell counts. TCRdb's table, derived via immunoSEQ multiplex PCR, lists solely in-frame clones and lacks some. The DNA was the basis for D and trimming; V, J and clone size are from that table. The sample has about 350,000 clones; more than 85% are singletons. Researchers sorted participants into cohorts using their self-reported clinical history. Symptom resolution, clearance, or two negative PCRs marked donors in Cohort 3 as recovered. The TCR was taken from a woman aged 25 to 39 who had recovered from COVID-19. Sequencing was performed on PBMCs or T cells enriched from blood (not recorded which).

The CDR3: CASSLRAGYNEQFF. The CDR3 DNA reads TGTGCCAGCAGCTTACGGGCAGGGTACAATGAGCAGTTCTTC. This chain joins TRBV13 and TRBJ2-1; possibly TRBD1 for D (5 bases). V shed 2 bases and J shed 4 bases, with 9 bases lying between them. The CDR3 consists of 14 residues. Germline V gives CDR1 PRHDT, CDR2 FYEKMQ (reference sequence).